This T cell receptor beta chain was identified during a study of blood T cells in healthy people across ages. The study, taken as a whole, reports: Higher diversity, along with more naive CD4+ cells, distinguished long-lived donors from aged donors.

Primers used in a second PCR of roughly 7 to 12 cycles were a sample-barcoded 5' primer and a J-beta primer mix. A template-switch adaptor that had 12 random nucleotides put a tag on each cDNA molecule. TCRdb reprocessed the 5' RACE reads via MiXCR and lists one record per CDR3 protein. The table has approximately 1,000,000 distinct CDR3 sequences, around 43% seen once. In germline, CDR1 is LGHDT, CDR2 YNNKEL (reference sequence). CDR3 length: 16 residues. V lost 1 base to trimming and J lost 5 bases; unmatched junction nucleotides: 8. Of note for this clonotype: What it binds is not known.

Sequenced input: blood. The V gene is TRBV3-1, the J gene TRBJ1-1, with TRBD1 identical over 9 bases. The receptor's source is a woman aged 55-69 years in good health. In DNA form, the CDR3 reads TGTGCCAGCAGCCAAGGGGACAGGGTTGGTGGTACTGAAGCTTTCTTT. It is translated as CASSQGDRVGGTEAFF.